The next 11 T cell receptor beta chains were all read from a single sample in a study of read filtering for tumor transcriptome and immune sequencing. From approximately 430 ng of RNA, a library with molecular barcoded alpha/delta and beta/gamma adaptors was made. From the reads, TCRdb called clonotypes with MiXCR, one entry per CDR3 protein. The sample lists approximately 40,000 distinct CDR3 sequences; around 15% were seen once. Sequencing was carried out using a population of CD138-negative cells sorted from bone marrow. The receptors originated from a donor aged 40 or older with multiple myeloma.

The chain couples TRBV7-9 to TRBJ1-1; D call uncertain. Between the trimmed V and J ends, which lost 5 bases and 3 bases, there was a span of 16 bases. The germline V gene has CDR1 SEHNR and CDR2 FQNEAQ (reference sequence). This CDR3 has 15 residues. Here the CDR3 DNA reads TGTGCCAGCAGCCTAGTCGGCAGCGGGGACACTGAAGCTTTCTTT. Translated: CASSLVGSGDTEAFF. The full variable domain, its missing parts supplied by reference TRBV7-9 and TRBJ1-1, is DTGVSQNPRHKITKRGQNVTFRCDPISEHNRLYWYRQTLGQGPEFLTYFQNEAQLEKSRLLSDRFSAERPKGSFSTLEIQRTEQGDSAMYLCASSLVGSGDTEAFFGQGTRLTVV.

This clonotype occurred many times. The V call is TRBV18, the J call TRBJ1-5; maybe TRBD1 (6 bases). In germline, CDR1 is KGHSH, CDR2 LQKENI. Deletions cut 2 bases from V and 6 bases from J, with 8 bases between. The CDR3 runs to 13 residues. This CDR3 is CASSPTGTQPQHF. In nucleotides, the CDR3 is TGTGCCAGCTCACCAACAGGGACTCAGCCCCAGCATTTT.

This clonotype appeared many times. This chain joins TRBV29-1 and TRBJ2-7; 8 positions agree with TRBD2. Trimming cost V 4 bases and J 2 bases; bases outside gene matches: 4. The CDR3 sequence is 13 residues long. CDR1 is SQVTM and CDR2 is ANQGSEA in the germline V gene. The CDR3 nucleotides are TGCAGCGTTGTGGAGCGGGGGCCCTACGAGCAGTACTTC. It specifies CSVVERGPYEQYF.

This clonotype was observed at least ten times. The chain recombines TRBV2 with TRBJ2-3; no clear D gene. The V end lost 6 bases, the J end lost 5 bases, and 6 bases lay between the germline ends. The length of the CDR3 is 11 residues. Germline V CDR1 and CDR2: SNHLY, FYNNEI. This chain's CDR3 is CASRTRDTQYF. In DNA form, the CDR3 reads TGTGCCAGCAGGACGAGAGATACGCAGTATTTT.

This clonotype was seen a few times. A much larger clone differs by one base, so this may be a read error. This rearrangement joins TRBV27 to TRBJ1-5; D remains unclear. The CDR3 contains 12 residues. The V gene lost 1 base and the J gene lost 6 bases, with 4 bases spanning the gap. Germline CDR1 is MNHEY and CDR2 is SMNVEV (reference sequence). As DNA, the CDR3 is TGTGCCAGCAGTTTATTGGGTCAGCCCCAGCATTTT. Amino acid sequence: CASSLLGQPQHF.

There are many counts of this clonotype. The gene calls are TRBV9 and TRBJ2-2; 7 bases line up with TRBD2. This CDR3 spans 16 amino acids. The V gene's germline CDR1 is SGDLS and CDR2 YYNGEE. V was clipped by 3 bases and J by 6 bases; unmatched bases: 11. Here the CDR3 reads CASSAFSGVGAGELFF. The CDR3 DNA reads as TGTGCCAGCAGCGCCTTCAGCGGGGTTGGCGCCGGGGAGCTGTTTTTT.

The table lists this clonotype with a few counts. This chain connects TRBV29-1 to TRBJ2-3, with 7 bases aligning to TRBD1. The length of the CDR3 is 12 residues. Trimming cost V 5 bases and J 4 bases; bases outside gene matches: 3. Germline loops: CDR1 SQVTM, CDR2 ANQGSEA. CDR3 coding DNA: TGCAGCGTTCCGACAGGGTCAGATACGCAGTATTTT. It encodes CSVPTGSDTQYF.

This clonotype was detected ten times or more. The chain links TRBV7-9 to TRBJ1-1; the D gene is possibly TRBD1 (5 bases). Per the germline V gene, CDR1 is SEHNR and CDR2 is FQNEAQ (reference sequence). There are 12 residues in the CDR3. V lost 4 bases and J 11 bases, leaving 14 bases between the germline ends. Here the CDR3 reads CASSWEGTKAFF. The CDR3 bases are TGTGCCAGCAGCTGGGAGGGGACGAAGGCTTTCTTT.

The table lists this clonotype with many counts. The chain is built from TRBV7-2 and TRBJ1-4; the match to TRBD1 covers 8 bases. The CDR3 runs to 14 residues. In germline, CDR1 is SGHTA, CDR2 FQGNSA. The V and J ends lost 5 bases and 8 bases, in that order; junction bases with no gene match: 7. CDR3 in amino acids: CASSAGGVREKLFF. The CDR3, as DNA: TGTGCCAGCAGCGCAGGGGGCGTTCGGGAAAAACTGTTTTTT.

This clonotype has at least ten counts. CDR3 DNA sequence: TGTGCCAGCAGTACTGGGGGGCGATCTCAGCCCCAGCATTTT. This gives the protein CASSTGGRSQPQHF. The rearrangement joins TRBV6-5 to TRBJ1-5; the D gene is possibly TRBD1 (6 bases). Germline assignment: CDR1 MNHEY and CDR2 SVGAGI. V lost 5 bases and J lost 6, with 14 bases in between. This CDR3 is built from 14 residues.

This clonotype showed up many times. The chain recombines TRBV30 with TRBJ1-2; D perhaps matches TRBD1 (6 bases). The V and J ends lost 0 bases and 5 bases respectively, with 10 bases between them. The CDR3 length is 13 residues. CDR1 and CDR2 from the germline V gene are GTSNPN and SVGIG (reference sequence). The CDR3 bases are TGTGCCTGGAGTGTGACAGGCTCTTATGGCTACACCTTC. Translation: CAWSVTGSYGYTF.